The entry below gives a single T cell receptor (beta chain) sequence along with its context. Data came from immunoSEQ multiplex PCR; TCRdb stores just in-frame clones and leaves some out. Of 250,000 or so clones in the sample, approximately 81% were seen once. These data belong to a study of blood T cell repertoires in COVID-19. Germline V gene lookup returns CDR1 SGHAT and CDR2 FQDESV (reference sequence). The CDR3 length is 15 residues. V was trimmed by 1 base and J by 0 bases, leaving 10 bases between them. This rearrangement joins TRBV11-1 to TRBJ2-7; no reliable D call. The sequence was obtained from a man aged 60 to 75 with acute or convalescent COVID-19. Source material: peripheral blood. CDR3 nucleotide sequence: TGTGCCAGCAGCTTAGATCAGGTTACCTCCTACGAGCAGTACTTC. Its translation: CASSLDQVTSYEQYF.